The sequence of this TCR beta chain was determined in a study of shared clonotypes between healthy human individuals (dated by TCRdb to 2018 to 2021). A note on the overall study: A couple of women and a few men aged 18 to 49 years were included in the cohort. For each donor, CD4 naive and CD4 memory were each given three plates, CD8 naive was given two plates, and CD8 memory was given one plate. Per donor, leukapheresis produced somewhere between about 0.9 and 9.5 billion PBMCs. To increase sequencing depth and limit assay-specific biases, TCR repertoire library preparation and sequencing were carried out by different laboratories using diverse techniques. To estimate repertoire size and how much clonotypes are shared between individuals, the study performed deep sequencing of blood TCR repertoires from a few healthy adults. What the authors observed across the whole study: Rarefaction of sorted-subset datasets indicated incomplete sequencing despite the large sequencing depth. Pairwise subsampling led to the expectation that sequencing depth would affect the degree of clonotype sharing among donors. About 5% of naive CD4, 3.5% of naive CD8, 2.3% of memory CD4, and around 0.4% of memory CD8 clonotypes were shared across a few donors. The genetic and exposure-history diversity represented was limited by the small number of donors. Higher generation probabilities were observed for clonotypes shared by all four sorted-subset donors than for non-shared clonotypes. Estimated clonotype richness was generally larger for naive than for memory subsets. Sampling was limited to blood, and TCR repertoires in tissue likely differ from TCR repertoires in blood.

The CDR3 sequence holds 13 residues, the cysteine and phenylalanine included. Of the read, only the CDR3 DNA is kept; its 39 bases are in frame from base 1. The CDR1 and CDR2 encoded by the germline V gene are SGHTA and FQGTGA. Relative to germline, V is 1 base shorter and J is 8 bases shorter, with 11 bases between their ends. Healthy HIV-negative adults with no recently reported acute infections or vaccinations were included as donors. Every donor was a Caucasian adult living in Nashville, Tennessee, USA. CD4+ T cells were enriched through magnetic negative selection, after which naive cells were positively selected on CD45RA and the remaining negative fraction served as the memory subset. After blood collection by leukapheresis, PBMCs were isolated using Ficoll-Histopaque density gradient centrifugation and then cryopreserved in the vapor phase of liquid nitrogen. Purity and quantity of every magnetically sorted T cell population were checked by analytical flow cytometry. Genomic DNA was isolated from every sorted fraction and measured by UV absorbance on a Nanodrop 2000c.

TCR CDR3 regions were amplified from genomic DNA by multiplex PCR using the deep immunoSEQ assay. Genomic DNA extracted from each cell subset was distributed evenly over all wells of several immunoSEQ 96-well plates, and each plate served as one replicate. Each replicate PCR for sorted subsets received around 0.2 ug genomic DNA, equal to roughly 29,000 T cell genomes. Purified libraries were quantified with a Qubit 3.0 fluorometer, sized on a Bioanalyzer 2100, and re-quantified with the KAPA Library Quantification kit. Each immunoSEQ 96-well plate was sequenced on its own single-read 150-cycle Illumina NextSeq 550 flow cell. The study's own analysis went as follows. Because the immunoSEQ output included only junctional sequences and no quality scores, the filtering could not be the same as the filtering used for full-length reads. Sequences were annotated with PyIR, a Python wrapper for IgBLAST v1.9, and V/J genes and CDR3 were assigned using IMGT germline references. Reads were removed for weak V/J assignments (E-value above 1e-6), missing CDR3, stop codons, out-of-frame junctions, or ambiguous translated residues. V3J clonotypes were defined as sequences sharing an identical inferred V gene, J gene, and CDR3 amino acid sequence. Percentage overlap between repertoires was calculated by dividing the number of shared unique clonotypes by the size of the smaller repertoire. Three approaches were used to assess repertoire richness: RTK rarefaction, the Chao1 estimator, and Recon v2.1 estimates of unobserved clonotypes. For all TCRbeta clonotypes obtained by the gDNA method from a handful of donors, generation probabilities were computed with OLGA. The clones in this table, taken by TCRdb from immuneACCESS, are in-frame only. Not every clone is retained; where verified, under half of the shortfall comes from an unresolved V gene, and the cause of the rest is unknown. The D gene and trimming were derived from the DNA, and the V and J assignments and clone size from that table. In this sample the table shows roughly 2,500,000 clones, 93% of which occur a single time. Roughly 0.36% of the sample lies in the top ten.

This clone was detected only once. This receptor's antigen is unknown. Base qualities were left out, and no much larger clone turns up one base away. What was sequenced was naive CD4+ T cells from PBMCs. The sample's cell subset or site label is to be understood as: CD45RA+ positively selected. This TCR was sampled from a man between 18 and 35 years old in good health. Some clones in this sample may be carry-over from other donors' samples. This receptor chain uses TRBV7-3 and TRBJ1-2; TRBD1 is perhaps the D gene, given 5 matching bases. The nucleotide sequence is TGTGCCAGCAGCTTAAGTCAGGGCGGCGGCTACACCTTC. Its translation reads: CASSLSQGGGYTF.